This T cell receptor beta chain was sequenced during a study of blood T cells in healthy people across ages. Germline V gives CDR1 LGHDT, CDR2 YNNKEL (reference sequence). The CDR3 covers 14 residues. This clonotype was seen more than once but under ten times. Then a second PCR, running roughly 7 to 11 cycles, was carried out with a sample-barcoded 5' primer and a J-beta primer mix. TCRdb reprocessed the 5' RACE reads with MiXCR, giving one entry per CDR3 protein. The data hold about 1 million distinct CDR3 sequences, with almost 25% observed a single time. The same specimen was also included in a second study, on T cells of mothers and their children. That investigation notes: Sample barcodes and 2-4 random nucleotides were added by the M1S primer of the second PCR. Slightly higher overlap, not significant, was seen in related mother-child pairs than in unrelated pairs.

This chain uses TRBV3-1 with TRBJ2-5; D possibly corresponds to TRBD2 (6 bases). The end of the DNA is better explained by TRBJ2-1, so the J call may be wrong. Source material: blood. The clonotype comes from a girl under 10 years old in good health. This CDR3 is CASSQVYGGNEQFF. For the CDR3, the DNA is TGTGCCAGCAGCCAAGTGTACGGGGGCAATGAGCAGTTCTTC.